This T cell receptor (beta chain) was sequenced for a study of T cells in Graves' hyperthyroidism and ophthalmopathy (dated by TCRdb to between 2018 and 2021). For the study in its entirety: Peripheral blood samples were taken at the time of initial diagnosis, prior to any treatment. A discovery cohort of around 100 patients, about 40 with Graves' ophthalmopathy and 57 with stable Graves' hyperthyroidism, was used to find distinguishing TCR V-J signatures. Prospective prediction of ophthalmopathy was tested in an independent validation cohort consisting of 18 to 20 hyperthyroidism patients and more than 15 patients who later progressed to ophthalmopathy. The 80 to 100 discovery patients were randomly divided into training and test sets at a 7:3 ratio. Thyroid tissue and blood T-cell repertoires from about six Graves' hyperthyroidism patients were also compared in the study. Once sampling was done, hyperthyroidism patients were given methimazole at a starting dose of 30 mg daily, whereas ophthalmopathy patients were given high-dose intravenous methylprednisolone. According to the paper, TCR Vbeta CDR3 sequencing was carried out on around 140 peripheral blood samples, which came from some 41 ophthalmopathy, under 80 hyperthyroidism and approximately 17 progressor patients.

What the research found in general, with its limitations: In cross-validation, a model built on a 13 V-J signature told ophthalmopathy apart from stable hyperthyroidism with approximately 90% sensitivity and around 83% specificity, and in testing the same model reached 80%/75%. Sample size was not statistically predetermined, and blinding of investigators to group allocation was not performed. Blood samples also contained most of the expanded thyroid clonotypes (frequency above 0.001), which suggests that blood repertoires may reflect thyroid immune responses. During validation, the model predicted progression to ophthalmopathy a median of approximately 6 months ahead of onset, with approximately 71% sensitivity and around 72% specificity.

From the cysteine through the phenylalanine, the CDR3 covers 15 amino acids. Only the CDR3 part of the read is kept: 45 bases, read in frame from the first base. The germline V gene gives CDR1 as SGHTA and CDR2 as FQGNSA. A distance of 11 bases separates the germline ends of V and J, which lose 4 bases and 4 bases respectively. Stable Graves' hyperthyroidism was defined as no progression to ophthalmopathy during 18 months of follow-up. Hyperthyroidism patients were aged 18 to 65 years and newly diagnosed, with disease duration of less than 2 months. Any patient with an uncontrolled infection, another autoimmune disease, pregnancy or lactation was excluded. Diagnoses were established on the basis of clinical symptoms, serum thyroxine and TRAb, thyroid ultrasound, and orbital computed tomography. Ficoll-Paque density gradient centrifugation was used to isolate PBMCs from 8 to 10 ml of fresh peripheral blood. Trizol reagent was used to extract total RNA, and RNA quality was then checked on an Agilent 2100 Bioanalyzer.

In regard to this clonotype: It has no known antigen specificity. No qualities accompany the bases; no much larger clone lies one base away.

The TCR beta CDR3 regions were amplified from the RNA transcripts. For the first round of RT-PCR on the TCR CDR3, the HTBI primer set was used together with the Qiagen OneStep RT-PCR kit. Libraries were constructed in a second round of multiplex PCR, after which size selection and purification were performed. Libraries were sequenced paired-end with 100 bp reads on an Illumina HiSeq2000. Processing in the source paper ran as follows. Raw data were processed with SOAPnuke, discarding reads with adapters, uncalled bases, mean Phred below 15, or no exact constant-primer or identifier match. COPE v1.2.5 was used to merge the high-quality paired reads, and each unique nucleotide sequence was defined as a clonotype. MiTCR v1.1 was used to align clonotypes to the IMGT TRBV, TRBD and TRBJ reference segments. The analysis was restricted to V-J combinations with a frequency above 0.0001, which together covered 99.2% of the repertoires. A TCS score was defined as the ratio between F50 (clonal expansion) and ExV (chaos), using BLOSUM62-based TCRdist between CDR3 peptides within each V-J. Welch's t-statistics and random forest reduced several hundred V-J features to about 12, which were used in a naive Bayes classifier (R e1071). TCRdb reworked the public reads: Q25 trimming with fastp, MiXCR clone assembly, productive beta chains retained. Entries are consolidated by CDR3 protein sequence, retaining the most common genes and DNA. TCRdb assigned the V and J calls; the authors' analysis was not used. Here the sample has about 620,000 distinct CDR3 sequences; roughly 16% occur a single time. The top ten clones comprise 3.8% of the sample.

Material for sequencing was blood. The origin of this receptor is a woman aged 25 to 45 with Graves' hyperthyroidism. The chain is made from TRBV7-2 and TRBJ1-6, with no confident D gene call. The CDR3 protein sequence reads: CASSSTGRYNSPLHF. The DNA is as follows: TGTGCCAGCAGCTCTACCGGGCGGTATAATTCACCCCTCCACTTT.